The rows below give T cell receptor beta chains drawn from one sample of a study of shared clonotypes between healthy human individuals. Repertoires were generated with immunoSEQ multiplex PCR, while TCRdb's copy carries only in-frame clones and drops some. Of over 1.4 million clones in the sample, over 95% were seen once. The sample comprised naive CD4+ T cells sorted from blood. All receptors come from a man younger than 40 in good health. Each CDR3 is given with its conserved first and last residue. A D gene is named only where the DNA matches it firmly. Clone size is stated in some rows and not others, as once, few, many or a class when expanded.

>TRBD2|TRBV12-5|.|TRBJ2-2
TGTGCTAGTGGTTTGGTGGCAGGGGGACTAGCGGGAACCCATAAGAACACCGGGGAGCTGTTTTTT
CASGLVAGGLAGTHKNTGELFF
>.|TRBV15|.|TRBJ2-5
TGTGCCACCAGCAGAGACTCTAAAGCCTTGCAGGATCAAGAGACCCAGTACTTC
CATSRDSKALQDQETQYF
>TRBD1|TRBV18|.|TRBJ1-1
TGTGCCAGCTCACCCCAAGGACAGGGGGGCACTGAAGCTTTCTTT
CASSPQGQGGTEAFF
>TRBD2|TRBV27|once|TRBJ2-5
TGTGCCAGCAGTCCTAGGAGCGGGAAAGAGACCCAGTACTTC
CASSPRSGKETQYF
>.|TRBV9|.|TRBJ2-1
TGTGCCAGCAGCTCCAGGGTTTTAAATGAGCAGTTCTTC
CASSSRVLNEQFF
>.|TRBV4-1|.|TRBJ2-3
TGCGCCAGCAGCCAGGGGATTAGCACAGATACGCAGTATTTT
CASSQGISTDTQYF
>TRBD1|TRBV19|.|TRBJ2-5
TGTGCCAGTAGTATGGGCGGGACAGGACGGCAAGAGACCCAGTACTTC
CASSMGGTGRQETQYF
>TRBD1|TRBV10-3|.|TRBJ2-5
TGTGCCATCAGTGGGGGACAGGGGCAAGAGACCCAGTACTTC
CAISGGQGQETQYF
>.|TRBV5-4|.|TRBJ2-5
TGTGCCAGCAGCTTGGTATCCCAAGAGACCCAGTACTTC
CASSLVSQETQYF
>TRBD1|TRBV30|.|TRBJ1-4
TGTGCCTGGAGATGGGGACAGGGGGCAACTAATGAAAAACTGTTTTTT
CAWRWGQGATNEKLFF
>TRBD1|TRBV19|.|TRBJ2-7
TGTGCCAGTAGTAGGGACAGCTACGAGCAGTACTTC
CASSRDSYEQYF
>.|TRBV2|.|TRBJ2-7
TGTGCCAGCAGTGAAGCGCCATCGGGAGTCTACGAGCAGTACTTC
CASSEAPSGVYEQYF
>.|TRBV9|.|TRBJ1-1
TGTGCCAGCAGCGCTTACATGAACACTGAAGCTTTCTTT
CASSAYMNTEAFF
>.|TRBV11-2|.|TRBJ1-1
TGTGCCAGCAGCTGGGGGTCCGGTGAAGCTTTCTTT
CASSWGSGEAFF
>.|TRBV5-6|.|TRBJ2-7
TGTGCCAGCAGCTTGGTCGGGAGATCCCTATACGAGCAGTACTTC
CASSLVGRSLYEQYF
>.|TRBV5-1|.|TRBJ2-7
TGCGCCAGCAGCTTGGCTGGGGCAGTGCGCTACGAGCAGTACTTC
CASSLAGAVRYEQYF
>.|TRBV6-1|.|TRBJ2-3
TGTGCCAGCAGTCCAACACTCGGAGGTACGCAGTATTTT
CASSPTLGGTQYF
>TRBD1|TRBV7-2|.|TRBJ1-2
TGTGCCAGCAGCCAACTGGGACAGGGGAACTATGGCTACACCTTC
CASSQLGQGNYGYTF
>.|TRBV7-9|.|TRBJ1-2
TGTGCCAGCAGCTTAGCGCGGGGACCCGGGGATGGCTACACCTTC
CASSLARGPGDGYTF
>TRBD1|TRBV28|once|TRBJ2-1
TGTGCCAGCAGTTTATCAGGACAGGGAAGAGGCAATGAGCAGTTCTTC
CASSLSGQGRGNEQFF
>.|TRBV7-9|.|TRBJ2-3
TGTGCCAGTTGGCCAGGTACGCAGTATTTT
CASWPGTQYF
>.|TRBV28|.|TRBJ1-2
TGTGCCAGCAAGATTAGGCACGAGACCTTCTACACCTTC
CASKIRHETFYTF
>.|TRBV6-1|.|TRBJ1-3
TGTGCCAGCAGATTGGGAAACACCATATATTTT
CASRLGNTIYF
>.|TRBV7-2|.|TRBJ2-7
TGTGCCAGCACCCCATTGTCAGGCTACGAGCAGTACTTC
CASTPLSGYEQYF
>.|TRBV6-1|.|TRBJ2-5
TGTGCCAGCAGTGAAAACGCTAGGAGGGTCCAGTACTTC
CASSENARRVQYF
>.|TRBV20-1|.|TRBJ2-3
TGCAGTGCTAGAAGGGGAGATACGCAGTATTTT
CSARRGDTQYF
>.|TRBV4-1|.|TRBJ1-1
TGCGCCAGCAGCCAAGATCTCAGCATGAACACTGAAGCTTTCTTT
CASSQDLSMNTEAFF
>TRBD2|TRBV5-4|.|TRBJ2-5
TGTGCCAGCAGCTCAGTAGCGGGAGGGTCGGTGGAGACCCAGTACTTC
CASSSVAGGSVETQYF
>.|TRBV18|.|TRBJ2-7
TGTGCCAGCTCACCCGTAACGGGACAAGACGAGCAGTACTTC
CASSPVTGQDEQYF
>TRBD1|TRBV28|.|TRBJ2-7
TGTGCCAGCATTCCGTCGGACAGGGGGCAAGTCGAGCAGTACTTC
CASIPSDRGQVEQYF
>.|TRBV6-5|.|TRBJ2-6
TGTGCCAGCAGGAAATTACTTTCCACCGGCGGCGTCCTGACTTTC
CASRKLLSTGGVLTF
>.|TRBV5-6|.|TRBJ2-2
TGTGCCAGCACCTTGGGGGACACCGGGGAGCTGTTTTTT
CASTLGDTGELFF
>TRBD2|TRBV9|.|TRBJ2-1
TGTGCCAGCAGCGCGGGACTAGCGGTCGGTGAGCAGTTCTTC
CASSAGLAVGEQFF
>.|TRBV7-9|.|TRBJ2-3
TGTGCCAGCAGCAAGTCAGGGCTTGGGACAGATACGCAGTATTTT
CASSKSGLGTDTQYF